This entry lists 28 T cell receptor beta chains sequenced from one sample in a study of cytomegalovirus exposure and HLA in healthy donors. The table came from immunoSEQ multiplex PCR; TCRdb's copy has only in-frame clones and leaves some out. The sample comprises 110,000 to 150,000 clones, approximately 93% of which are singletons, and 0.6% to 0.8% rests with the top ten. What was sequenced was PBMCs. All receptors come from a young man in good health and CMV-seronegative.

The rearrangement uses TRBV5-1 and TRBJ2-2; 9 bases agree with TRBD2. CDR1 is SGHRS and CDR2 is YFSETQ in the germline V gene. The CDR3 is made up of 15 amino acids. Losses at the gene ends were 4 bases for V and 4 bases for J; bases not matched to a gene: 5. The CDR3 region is CASSPLAGSTGELFF. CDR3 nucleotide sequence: TGCGCCAGCAGCCCCCTAGCGGGAAGCACCGGGGAGCTGTTTTTT. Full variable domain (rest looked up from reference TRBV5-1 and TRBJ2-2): KAGVTQTPRYLIKTRGQQVTLSCSPISGHRSVSWYQQTPGQGLQFLFEYFSETQRNKGNFPGRFSGRQFSNSRSEMNVSTLELGDSALYLCASSPLAGSTGELFFGEGSRLTVL.

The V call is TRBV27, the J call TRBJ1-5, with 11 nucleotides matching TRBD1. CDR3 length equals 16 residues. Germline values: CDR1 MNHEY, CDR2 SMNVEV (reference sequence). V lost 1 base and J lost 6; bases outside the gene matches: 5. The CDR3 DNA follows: TGTGCCAGCAGTTTATTCTGGGACAGGGGGAGTCAGCCCCAGCATTTT. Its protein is CASSLFWDRGSQPQHF.

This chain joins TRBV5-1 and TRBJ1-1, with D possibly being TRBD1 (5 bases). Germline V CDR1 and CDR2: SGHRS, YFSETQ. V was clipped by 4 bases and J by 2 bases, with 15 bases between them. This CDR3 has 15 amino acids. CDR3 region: CASSRPGELNTEAFF. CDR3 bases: TGCGCCAGCAGCAGACCGGGGGAGCTTAACACTGAAGCTTTCTTT.

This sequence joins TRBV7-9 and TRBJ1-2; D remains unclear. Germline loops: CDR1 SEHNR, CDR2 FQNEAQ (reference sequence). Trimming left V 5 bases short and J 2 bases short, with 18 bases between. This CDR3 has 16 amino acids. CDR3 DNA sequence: TGTGCCAGCAGCCCTGCGGGCGGAGCCCTAAACTATGGCTACACCTTC. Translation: CASSPAGGALNYGYTF.

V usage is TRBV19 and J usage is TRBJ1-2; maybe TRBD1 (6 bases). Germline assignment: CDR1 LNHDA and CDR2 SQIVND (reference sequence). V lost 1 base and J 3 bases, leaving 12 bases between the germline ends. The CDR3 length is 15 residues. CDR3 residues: CASSIVPGADYGYTF. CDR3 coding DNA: TGTGCCAGTAGTATAGTTCCAGGGGCGGACTATGGCTACACCTTC.

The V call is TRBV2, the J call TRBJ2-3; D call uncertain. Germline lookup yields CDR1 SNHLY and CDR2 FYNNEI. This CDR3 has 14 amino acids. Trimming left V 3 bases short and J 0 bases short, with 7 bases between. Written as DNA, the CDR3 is TGTGCCAGCAGTGATAGTTCTAGCACAGATACGCAGTATTTT. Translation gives CASSDSSSTDTQYF. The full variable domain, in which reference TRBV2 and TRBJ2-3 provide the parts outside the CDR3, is EPEVTQTPSHQVTQMGQEVILRCVPISNHLYFYWYRQILGQKVEFLVSFYNNEISEKSEIFDDQFSVERPDGSNFTLKIRSTKLEDSAMYFCASSDSSSTDTQYFGPGTRLTVL.

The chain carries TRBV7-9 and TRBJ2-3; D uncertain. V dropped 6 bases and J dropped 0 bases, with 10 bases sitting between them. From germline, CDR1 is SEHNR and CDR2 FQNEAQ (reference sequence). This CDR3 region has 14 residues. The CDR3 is CASSPQTSTDTQYF. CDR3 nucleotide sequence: TGTGCCAGCAGTCCCCAGACTAGCACAGATACGCAGTATTTT.

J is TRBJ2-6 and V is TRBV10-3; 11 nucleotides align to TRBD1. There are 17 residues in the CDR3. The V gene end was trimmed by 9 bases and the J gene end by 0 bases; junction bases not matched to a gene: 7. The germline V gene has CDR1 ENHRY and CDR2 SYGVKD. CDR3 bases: TGTGCCATTTACTCCGGGACAGGGGGCTCTGGGGCCAACGTCCTGACTTTC. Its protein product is CAIYSGTGGSGANVLTF.

Here the CDR3 reads CASRRGLAGTGELFF. The CDR3 DNA follows: TGTGCCAGCAGGCGAGGACTAGCGGGCACCGGGGAGCTGTTTTTT. The rearrangement joins TRBV6-5 to TRBJ2-2; 11 bases match TRBD2. This CDR3 is built from 15 residues. Germline CDR1 reads MNHEY; CDR2 reads SVGAGI. With 6 bases clipped from V and 4 bases from J, the junction kept 4 bases outside the gene matches.

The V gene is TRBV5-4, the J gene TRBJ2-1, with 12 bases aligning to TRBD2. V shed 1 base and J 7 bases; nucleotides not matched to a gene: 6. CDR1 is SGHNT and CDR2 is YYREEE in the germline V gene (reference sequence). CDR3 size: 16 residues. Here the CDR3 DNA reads TGTGCCAGCAGCTTGCAGCGACTAGCGGGAGTGAATGAGCAGTTCTTC. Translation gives CASSLQRLAGVNEQFF.

CDR3 protein: CASRPQGANEKLFF. CDR3 in DNA: TGTGCCAGCAGGCCACAGGGCGCTAATGAAAAACTGTTTTTT. V gene TRBV6-5 combines with J gene TRBJ1-4; possible D gene TRBD1, 6 bases. Trimming left V 6 bases short and J 3 bases short, with 11 bases between. This CDR3 has 14 residues. Germline V gives CDR1 MNHEY, CDR2 SVGAGI.

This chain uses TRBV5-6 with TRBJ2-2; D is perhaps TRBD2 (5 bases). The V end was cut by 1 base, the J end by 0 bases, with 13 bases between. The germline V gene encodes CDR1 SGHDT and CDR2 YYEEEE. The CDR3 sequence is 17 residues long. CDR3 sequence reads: CASSLNLAGTNTGELFF. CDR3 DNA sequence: TGTGCCAGCAGCTTGAATTTGGCGGGCACGAACACCGGGGAGCTGTTTTTT.

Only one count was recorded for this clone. CDR3 DNA sequence: TGTGCCAGCAGCCGGAGTTCCACTGAAGCTTTCTTT. Translated: CASSRSSTEAFF. The chain joins TRBV7-9 to TRBJ1-1; D is ambiguous. Trimming took 5 bases from V and 4 from J, leaving 8 bases between them. Germline assignment: CDR1 SEHNR and CDR2 FQNEAQ (reference sequence). The CDR3 has 12 amino acids.

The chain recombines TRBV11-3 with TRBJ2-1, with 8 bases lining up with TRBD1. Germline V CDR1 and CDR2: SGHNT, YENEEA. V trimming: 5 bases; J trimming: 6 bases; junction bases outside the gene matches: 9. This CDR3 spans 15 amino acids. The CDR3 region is CASSPWDRPFNEQFF. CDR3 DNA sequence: TGTGCCAGCAGCCCTTGGGACAGGCCCTTCAATGAGCAGTTCTTC.

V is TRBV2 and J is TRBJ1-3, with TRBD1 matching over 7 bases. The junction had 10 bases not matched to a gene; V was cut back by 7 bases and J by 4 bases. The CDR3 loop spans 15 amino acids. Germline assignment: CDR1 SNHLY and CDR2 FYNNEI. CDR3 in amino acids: CASNMNRGSGNTIYF. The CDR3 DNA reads TGTGCCAGCAATATGAACAGGGGTTCAGGAAACACCATATATTTT. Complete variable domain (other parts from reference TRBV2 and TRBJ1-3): EPEVTQTPSHQVTQMGQEVILRCVPISNHLYFYWYRQILGQKVEFLVSFYNNEISEKSEIFDDQFSVERPDGSNFTLKIRSTKLEDSAMYFCASNMNRGSGNTIYFGEGSWLTVV.

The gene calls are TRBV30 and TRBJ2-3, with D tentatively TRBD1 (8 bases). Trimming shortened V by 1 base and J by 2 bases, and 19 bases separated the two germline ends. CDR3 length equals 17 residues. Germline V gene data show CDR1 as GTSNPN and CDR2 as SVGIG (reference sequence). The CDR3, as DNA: TGTGCCTGGAGTGCCCCCCGGACAGGGACTAACACAGATACGCAGTATTTT. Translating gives CAWSAPRTGTNTDTQYF.

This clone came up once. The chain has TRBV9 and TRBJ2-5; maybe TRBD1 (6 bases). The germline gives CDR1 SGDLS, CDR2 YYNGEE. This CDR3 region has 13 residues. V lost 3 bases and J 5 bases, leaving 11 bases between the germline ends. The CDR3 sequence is CASSEGQGETQYF. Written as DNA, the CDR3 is TGTGCCAGCAGCGAGGGACAAGGGGAGACCCAGTACTTC.

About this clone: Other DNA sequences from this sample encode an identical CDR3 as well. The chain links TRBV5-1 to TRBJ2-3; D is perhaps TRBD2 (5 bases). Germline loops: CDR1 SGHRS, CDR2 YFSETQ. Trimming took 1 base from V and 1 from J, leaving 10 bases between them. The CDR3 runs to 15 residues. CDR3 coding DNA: TGCGCCAGCAGCTTGAGAGGGTTGGGCACAGATACGCAGTATTTT. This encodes CASSLRGLGTDTQYF. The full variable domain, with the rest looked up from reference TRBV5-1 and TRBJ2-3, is KAGVTQTPRYLIKTRGQQVTLSCSPISGHRSVSWYQQTPGQGLQFLFEYFSETQRNKGNFPGRFSGRQFSNSRSEMNVSTLELGDSALYLCASSLRGLGTDTQYFGPGTRLTVL.

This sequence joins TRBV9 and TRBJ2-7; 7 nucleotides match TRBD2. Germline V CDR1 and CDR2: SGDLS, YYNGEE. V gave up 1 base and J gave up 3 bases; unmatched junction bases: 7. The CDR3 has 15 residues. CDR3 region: CASSVTWGGIYEQYF. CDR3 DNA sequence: TGTGCCAGCAGCGTAACGTGGGGAGGGATCTACGAGCAGTACTTC.

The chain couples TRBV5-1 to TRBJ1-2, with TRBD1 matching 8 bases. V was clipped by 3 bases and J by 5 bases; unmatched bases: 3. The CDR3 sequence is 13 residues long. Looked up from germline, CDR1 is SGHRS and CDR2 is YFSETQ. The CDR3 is CASSSRTGYGYTF. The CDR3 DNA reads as TGCGCCAGCAGCTCCCGGACAGGGTATGGCTACACCTTC.

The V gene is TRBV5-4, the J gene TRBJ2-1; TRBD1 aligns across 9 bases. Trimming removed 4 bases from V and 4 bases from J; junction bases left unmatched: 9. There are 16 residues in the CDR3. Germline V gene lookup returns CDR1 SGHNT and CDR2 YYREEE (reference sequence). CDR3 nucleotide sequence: TGTGCCAGCAGCCGGACCGGGACAGGGAATTACAATGAGCAGTTCTTC. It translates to CASSRTGTGNYNEQFF.

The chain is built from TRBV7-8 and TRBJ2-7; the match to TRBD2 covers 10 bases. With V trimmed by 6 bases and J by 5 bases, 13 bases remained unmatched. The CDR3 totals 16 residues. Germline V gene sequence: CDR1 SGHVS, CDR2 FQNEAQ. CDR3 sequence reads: CASSHDSSGSGNEQYV. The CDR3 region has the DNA TGTGCCAGCAGTCACGACTCTAGCGGGAGCGGTAACGAGCAGTACGTC.

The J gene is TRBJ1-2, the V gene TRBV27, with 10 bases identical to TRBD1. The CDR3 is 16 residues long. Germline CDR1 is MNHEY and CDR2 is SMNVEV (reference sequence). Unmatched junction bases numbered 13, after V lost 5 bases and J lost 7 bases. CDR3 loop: CASSNSGQGPLRGYTF. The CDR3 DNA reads TGTGCCAGCAGTAACTCGGGACAGGGGCCCCTGCGTGGCTACACCTTC.

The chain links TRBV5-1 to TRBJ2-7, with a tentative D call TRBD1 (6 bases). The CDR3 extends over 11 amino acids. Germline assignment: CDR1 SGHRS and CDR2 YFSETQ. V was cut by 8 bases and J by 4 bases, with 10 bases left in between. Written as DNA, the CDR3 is TGCGCCAGTACACAGGGTTACGAGCAGTACTTC. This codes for CASTQGYEQYF.

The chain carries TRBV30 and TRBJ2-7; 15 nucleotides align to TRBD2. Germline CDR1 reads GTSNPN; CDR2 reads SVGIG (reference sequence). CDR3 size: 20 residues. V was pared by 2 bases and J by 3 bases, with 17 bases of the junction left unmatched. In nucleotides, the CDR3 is TGTGCCTGGAGTCCGAAACCAGGACTAGCGGGAGGGCCAGCCTACTACGAGCAGTACGTC. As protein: CAWSPKPGLAGGPAYYEQYV.

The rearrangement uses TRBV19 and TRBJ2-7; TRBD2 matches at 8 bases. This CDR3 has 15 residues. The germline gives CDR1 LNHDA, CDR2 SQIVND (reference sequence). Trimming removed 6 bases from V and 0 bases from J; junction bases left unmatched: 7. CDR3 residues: CASSISRGASYEQYF. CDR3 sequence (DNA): TGTGCCAGTAGCATATCGCGGGGGGCCTCCTACGAGCAGTACTTC.

CDR3 DNA: TGTGCCAGTAGTATCGGGGTAGGCACTGAAGCTTTCTTT. Translating gives CASSIGVGTEAFF. This chain joins TRBV19 and TRBJ1-1, with D unclear. CDR3 length: 13 amino acids. V was clipped by 3 bases and J by 4 bases, with 9 bases between them. Germline CDR1 and CDR2: LNHDA and SQIVND (reference sequence).

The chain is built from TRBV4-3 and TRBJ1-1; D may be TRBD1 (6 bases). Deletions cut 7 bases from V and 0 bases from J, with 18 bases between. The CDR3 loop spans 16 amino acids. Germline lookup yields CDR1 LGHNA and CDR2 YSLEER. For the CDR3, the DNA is TGCGCCAGCACTCAGGGGCGAGGACACCTGAACACTGAAGCTTTCTTT. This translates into CASTQGRGHLNTEAFF.